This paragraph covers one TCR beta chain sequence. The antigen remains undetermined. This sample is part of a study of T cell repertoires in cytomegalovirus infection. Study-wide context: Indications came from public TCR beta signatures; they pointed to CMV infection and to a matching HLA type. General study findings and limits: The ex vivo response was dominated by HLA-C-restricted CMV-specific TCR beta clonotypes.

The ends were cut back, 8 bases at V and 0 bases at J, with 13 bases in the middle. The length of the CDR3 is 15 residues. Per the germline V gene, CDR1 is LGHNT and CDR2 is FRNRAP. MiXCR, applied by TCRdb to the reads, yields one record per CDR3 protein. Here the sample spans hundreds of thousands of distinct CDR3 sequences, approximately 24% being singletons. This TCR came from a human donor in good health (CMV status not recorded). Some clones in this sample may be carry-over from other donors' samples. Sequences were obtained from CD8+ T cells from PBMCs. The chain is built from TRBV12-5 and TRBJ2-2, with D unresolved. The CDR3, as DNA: TGTGCTAGTCAGTTTGGACGAACGAACACCGGGGAGCTGTTTTTT. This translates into CASQFGRTNTGELFF.